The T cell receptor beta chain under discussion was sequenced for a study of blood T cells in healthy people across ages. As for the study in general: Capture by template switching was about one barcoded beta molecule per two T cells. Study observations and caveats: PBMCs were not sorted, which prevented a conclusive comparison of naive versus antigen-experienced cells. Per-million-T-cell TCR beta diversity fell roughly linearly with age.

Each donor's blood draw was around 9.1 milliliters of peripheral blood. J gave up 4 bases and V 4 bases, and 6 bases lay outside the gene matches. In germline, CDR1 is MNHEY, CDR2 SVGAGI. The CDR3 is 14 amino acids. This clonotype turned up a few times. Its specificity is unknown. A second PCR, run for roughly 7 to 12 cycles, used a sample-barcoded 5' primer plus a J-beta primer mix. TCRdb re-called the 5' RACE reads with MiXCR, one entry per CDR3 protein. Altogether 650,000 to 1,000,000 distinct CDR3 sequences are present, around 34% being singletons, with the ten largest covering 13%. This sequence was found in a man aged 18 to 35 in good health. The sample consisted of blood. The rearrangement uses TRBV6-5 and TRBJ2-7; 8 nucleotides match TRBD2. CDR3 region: CASSSGVAGYEQYF. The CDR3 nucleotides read TGTGCCAGCAGTTCTGGAGTAGCGGGGTACGAGCAGTACTTC.